This T cell receptor (beta chain) comes out of a study of CD8+CD57+ T cells in acquired aplastic anemia. General study findings and limits: Significance was not reached for CD8+ Simpson's diversity between patients and controls.

TCR beta VDJ and CDR3 were profiled, and genomic DNA was the template. TCRdb redid the calling of the reads with MiXCR, one entry per CDR3 protein. The repertoire includes just over 400,000 distinct CDR3 sequences, approximately 70% of them detected once, and approximately 4% sits in the top ten. CDR1 is SGHTA and CDR2 is FQGTGA in the germline V gene. This CDR3 region has 13 residues. With 6 bases removed from V and 6 bases from J, the gap between germline ends came to 13 bases. This clonotype was detected many times. Antigen: not known. Given a much more abundant clone one base away, this may be a read error.

The sample comprised sorted CD4+, CD8+, or CD8+CD57+ T cells (not recorded which) from PBMCs. The chain recombines TRBV7-3 with TRBJ2-3; tentatively, D is TRBD2 (7 bases). The TCR comes from a human donor in good health, serving as a control. In nucleotides, the CDR3 is TGTGCCAGCAGTGGGGGGGCGGGGGATACGCAGTATTTT. Its protein product is CASSGGAGDTQYF.